The 20 T cell receptor beta chains listed next were all sequenced from one sample in a study of blood T cells in healthy people across ages. Combining a sample-barcoded 5' primer with a J-beta primer mix, a second PCR ran for about 6 to 11 cycles. TCRdb used MiXCR to reprocess the 5' RACE reads, holding one entry per CDR3 protein. The table records approximately 880,000 distinct CDR3 sequences, roughly 43% of them present only once. Sequencing was carried out using blood. Receptor source: a man aged 25-40 years in good health.

This clonotype was counted a few times. V is TRBV7-2 and J is TRBJ2-1, with 8 bases matching TRBD2. The V gene end was trimmed by 1 base and the J gene end by 10 bases; junction bases not matched to a gene: 9. CDR3 length: 15 amino acids. CDR1 and CDR2 from the germline V gene are SGHTA and FQGNSA. The CDR3 coding sequence is TGTGCCAGCAGCTTAGATCGGGGGGGGCCGAGGGAGCAGTTCTTC. It specifies CASSLDRGGPREQFF.

The V gene is TRBV3-1, the J gene TRBJ2-7; no definite D call. Germline V gene data show CDR1 as LGHDT and CDR2 as YNNKEL (reference sequence). V gave up 1 base and J gave up 4 bases, with 11 bases separating them. The CDR3 covers 14 residues. The CDR3 nucleotides are TGTGCCAGCAGCCAAGTCCAGGAAAGATACGAGCAGTACTTC. As protein: CASSQVQERYEQYF.

This sequence joins TRBV24-1 and TRBJ2-3; D is uncertain. Looked up from germline, CDR1 is KGHDR and CDR2 is SFDVKD. V was pared by 0 bases and J by 3 bases, with 36 bases between. The CDR3 is made up of 24 amino acids. CDR3 nucleotide sequence: TGTGCCACCAGTGATTTGCACAGTGCTTCTTGGCCACCTGCTCTCTTGTCCCGGACAGATACGCAGTATTTT. It codes for CATSDLHSASWPPALLSRTDTQYF.

The chain employs TRBV12-3 or TRBV12-4 and TRBJ2-3; 8 bases map to TRBD2. The CDR3 has 14 residues. J gave up 5 bases and V 6 bases, and 7 bases lay outside the gene matches. The CDR3 coding sequence is TGTGCCAGCAGAGTAGCGGGGAGAGGAGATACGCAGTATTTT. This gives the protein CASRVAGRGDTQYF.

This clonotype was counted a few times. J is TRBJ2-1 and V is TRBV18; 7 bases are shared with TRBD1. The CDR3 is 16 amino acids. From germline, CDR1 is KGHSH and CDR2 LQKENI. Trimming at V came to 3 bases and at J to 6 bases, leaving 11 bases not matched to a gene. The CDR3 spells CASSPRDSQRGNEQFF. As DNA, the CDR3 is TGTGCCAGCTCACCCAGGGACAGTCAAAGGGGCAATGAGCAGTTCTTC.

As concerns this clonotype: One junction end does not reproduce the germline sequence, and a read error may be involved. This chain links TRBV5-1 with TRBJ2-7; no clear D. Germline V gene lookup returns CDR1 SGHRS and CDR2 YFSETQ. This CDR3 region has 13 residues. The CDR3 sequence is CAGSLASEREQYF. DNA for the CDR3: TGCGCCGGCAGCTTGGCCTCAGAGCGCGAGCAGTACTTC.

The genes are TRBV7-9 and TRBJ1-1; D is ambiguous. The ends were cut back, 1 base at V and 7 bases at J, with 7 bases in the middle. CDR1 SEHNR and CDR2 FQNEAQ come from the germline V gene (reference sequence). This CDR3 comprises 12 residues. As DNA, the CDR3 is TGTGCCAGCAGCTTAGTGGAGAGTGAAGCTTTCTTT. The encoded protein is CASSLVESEAFF.

This chain links TRBV12-3 or TRBV12-4 with TRBJ2-1, with D perhaps TRBD2 (6 bases). The CDR3 sequence is 15 residues long. V was trimmed by 7 bases and J by 7 bases, leaving 20 bases between them. This chain's CDR3 is CASTLTSPPPNEQFF. In DNA, the CDR3 is TGTGCCAGCACCCTAACTAGCCCCCCCCCGAATGAGCAGTTCTTC.

The chain employs TRBV10-3 and TRBJ2-3; TRBD2 aligns across 9 bases. Germline CDR1 is ENHRY and CDR2 is SYGVKD. The ends lost 2 bases at V and 4 bases at J; junction bases unmatched: 4. The CDR3 is 15 residues long. The CDR3 DNA reads TGTGCCATCAGTGAGGAGCGGGGGGACGCAGATACGCAGTATTTT. Its translation is CAISEERGDADTQYF.

The chain carries TRBV2 and TRBJ1-5, with 7 positions matching TRBD1. Germline lookup yields CDR1 SNHLY and CDR2 FYNNEI. This CDR3 comprises 14 residues. The ends lost 6 bases at V and 2 bases at J; junction bases unmatched: 4. The CDR3 DNA follows: TGTGCCAGCAGGGACAGGCTTGGCAATCAGCCCCAGCATTTT. This encodes CASRDRLGNQPQHF.

The rearrangement links TRBV27 to TRBJ1-2, with D unresolved. The CDR3 is 14 amino acids. The germline CDR1 and CDR2 sequences are MNHEY and SMNVEV (reference sequence). V shed 0 bases and J shed 2 bases, with 7 bases lying between them. CDR3 in DNA: TGTGCCAGCAGTTTATCGCCAGTCAACTATGGCTACACCTTC. As protein: CASSLSPVNYGYTF.

This chain links TRBV28 with TRBJ2-6, with 10 bases identical to TRBD1. The length of the CDR3 is 18 residues. Unmatched junction bases numbered 10, after V lost 5 bases and J lost 3 bases. Germline lookup yields CDR1 MDHEN and CDR2 SYDVKM. The CDR3 reads CASSIPGTGVFGANVLTF. DNA of the CDR3: TGTGCCAGCAGTATCCCCGGGACAGGGGTTTTTGGGGCCAACGTCCTGACTTTC.

Points on this clonotype: One junction end disagrees with the germline gene, perhaps due to a read error. The rearrangement joins TRBV28 to TRBJ2-7, with 7 positions matching TRBD1. The germline V gene encodes CDR1 MDHEN and CDR2 SYDVKM. The CDR3 runs 16 residues. The CDR3 DNA reads as TGTGCCGGCAGTTTCCCTGGGACAGCGACTACCTACGAGCAGTACTTC. Translation: CAGSFPGTATTYEQYF.

This clonotype has a handful of counts. V usage is TRBV7-2 and J usage is TRBJ2-5, with TRBD2 matching 8 bases. The J call may be mistaken, given a closer DNA end match to TRBJ2-7. Germline loops: CDR1 SGHTA, CDR2 FQGNSA. The CDR3 length is 16 residues. The CDR3 DNA sequence: TGTGCCAGCAGCTTAGTTGAGGGACTAGGTCTTTCCGAGCAGTACTTC. Translation gives CASSLVEGLGLSEQYF.

The CDR3 is CSARGREWTDGRETQYF. The CDR3 DNA reads TGCAGCGCTCGGGGACGGGAGTGGACAGATGGAAGAGAGACCCAGTACTTC. The V gene is TRBV29-1, the J gene TRBJ2-5, with D possibly being TRBD1 or TRBD2 (6 bases each). V was shortened by 7 bases and J by 4 bases, with 28 bases between the two germline ends. Looked up from germline, CDR1 is SQVTM and CDR2 is ANQGSEA. The CDR3 totals 17 residues.

On this clonotype itself: At one end, the junction sequence differs from germline, possibly due to a read error. V and J are TRBV18 and TRBJ2-7, with 8 bases aligning to TRBD1. The CDR3 length is 15 residues. Germline lookup yields CDR1 KGHSH and CDR2 LQKENI. CDR3 bases: TGTGCCAGCTCTTCCCTCCAGGGGGCCTCCTACGAGCAGTGCTTC. Its protein product is CASSSLQGASYEQCF.

This clonotype was seen a handful of times. V and J are TRBV5-1 and TRBJ1-4, with a possible D match to TRBD1 (5 bases). The CDR3 length is 16 residues. V was trimmed by 4 bases and J by 0 bases, leaving 13 bases between them. Germline V gene lookup returns CDR1 SGHRS and CDR2 YFSETQ. CDR3 protein: CASSTDGTATNEKLFF. The CDR3 nucleotides are TGCGCCAGCAGCACCGACGGGACCGCAACTAATGAAAAACTGTTTTTT.

The genes are TRBV4-3 and TRBJ2-2; 9 bases line up with TRBD1. The J segment lost 6 bases and the V segment lost 4 bases, leaving 6 bases of the junction unmatched. Germline CDR1 LGHNA, CDR2 YSLEER. The CDR3 is made up of 15 amino acids. The CDR3 coding sequence is TGCGCCAGCAGCCTCCTGGACAGGGGAGCCGGGGAGCTGTTTTTT. This encodes CASSLLDRGAGELFF.

The chain recombines TRBV20-1 with TRBJ1-1, with 8 bases that match TRBD1. The CDR3 is 12 residues long. V trimming: 6 bases; J trimming: 7 bases; junction bases outside the gene matches: 7. Germline V gene sequence: CDR1 DFQATT, CDR2 SNEGSKA (reference sequence). The chain's CDR3 is CSADRGSVEAFF. The CDR3 DNA sequence: TGCAGTGCAGACAGGGGTTCTGTTGAAGCTTTCTTT.

The chain employs TRBV10-3 and TRBJ2-1, with D perhaps matching TRBD2 (5 bases). The CDR3 spans 14 residues. Trimming pared 6 bases from V and 5 bases from J, leaving 14 bases between. Germline-derived CDR1 and CDR2 are ENHRY and SYGVKD. In DNA form, the CDR3 reads TGTGCCATCAGCTCCGGGCTAGCCGACAATGAGCAGTTCTTC. Its protein product is CAISSGLADNEQFF.